These T cell receptor beta chains were read from a single sample in a study of T cell changes during pregnancy in multiple sclerosis. Generated by immunoSEQ multiplex PCR, the TCRdb table keeps only in-frame clones and is missing some. This sample yields roughly 60,000 clones, of which around 90% are seen a single time; around 2.1% belongs to the top ten. The starting material was peripheral blood, obtained in the second trimester of pregnancy. These receptor sequences come from a female donor in good health, enrolled as a control in a pregnancy study. Each CDR3 is given with its conserved first and last residue. The order of the fields is V gene, D gene, J gene, clone size, CDR3 protein, CDR3 DNA. A D gene is named only where the DNA matches it firmly. Clone size is not always given. Where it is, it says once, few, many or a class for expanded clones.

TRBV11-2,.,TRBJ2-7,.,CASSSKIPRDTGYEQYF,TGTGCCAGCAGCTCTAAAATACCCCGGGACACGGGCTACGAGCAGTACTTC
TRBV30,TRBD1,TRBJ1-2,.,CAWSADRIGGYTF,TGTGCCTGGAGTGCGGACAGGATAGGTGGCTACACCTTC
TRBV18,TRBD1,TRBJ1-1,.,CASSPWQGAGVTEAFF,TGTGCCAGCTCACCTTGGCAGGGGGCCGGCGTCACTGAAGCTTTCTTT
TRBV6-5,.,TRBJ2-7,.,CASSYGGGDYEQYF,TGTGCCAGCAGTTACGGCGGGGGCGACTACGAGCAGTACTTC
TRBV27,TRBD1,TRBJ2-1,.,CASKYGTEYNEQFF,TGTGCCAGCAAGTACGGGACAGAATACAATGAGCAGTTCTTC
TRBV23-1,.,TRBJ2-5,.,CASSQPLDRQETQYF,TGCGCCAGCAGTCAACCCCTAGACAGGCAAGAGACCCAGTACTTC
TRBV6-5,TRBD1,TRBJ1-1,.,CASSYSPGTVGAEAFF,TGTGCCAGCAGTTACTCGCCGGGGACAGTGGGGGCAGAAGCTTTCTTT
TRBV6-1,.,TRBJ2-1,once,CATDPSSYNEQFF,TGTGCCACCGATCCTAGCTCCTACAATGAGCAGTTCTTC
TRBV5-6,.,TRBJ1-6,once,CASSLAAISSYNSPLHF,TGTGCCAGCAGCTTGGCCGCGATTAGCTCCTATAATTCACCCCTCCACTTT
TRBV10-3,TRBD1,TRBJ2-3,.,CATITGQGGTDTQYF,TGTGCCACCATTACGGGACAGGGCGGGACAGATACGCAGTATTTT
TRBV13,.,TRBJ2-7,.,CASRSRPVIEVAYEQYF,TGTGCCAGCAGGTCTCGCCCGGTCATTGAAGTCGCCTACGAGCAGTACTTC
TRBV7-9,.,TRBJ1-4,.,CASSAQSRSGEKLFF,TGTGCCAGCAGCGCTCAAAGCCGGTCGGGGGAAAAACTGTTTTTT
TRBV4-1,TRBD1,TRBJ2-7,.,CARTGFCHEQYF,TGCGCCAGGACAGGGTTTTGCCACGAGCAGTACTTC
TRBV7-3,TRBD1,TRBJ2-3,.,CASSRDRDATDTQYF,TGTGCCAGCAGCAGGGACAGGGATGCCACAGATACGCAGTATTTT
TRBV9,TRBD2,TRBJ2-1,.,CASSVFFLAGPNEQFF,TGTGCCAGCAGCGTATTCTTCCTAGCGGGTCCCAATGAGCAGTTCTTC
TRBV9,TRBD1,TRBJ1-1,few,CASRRQGDTEAFF,TGTGCCAGCAGGCGACAGGGGGACACTGAAGCTTTCTTT
TRBV28,TRBD2,TRBJ2-1,.,CASSLGLAGGKEQFF,TGTGCCAGCAGTTTAGGGCTAGCGGGAGGAAAGGAGCAGTTCTTC
TRBV7-9,.,TRBJ2-4,.,CASSNPEAKNIQYF,TGTGCCAGCAGCAACCCGGAGGCCAAAAACATTCAGTACTTC
TRBV9,TRBD1,TRBJ1-1,.,CASSKQGANTEAFF,TGTGCCAGCAGTAAACAGGGGGCTAACACTGAAGCTTTCTTT
TRBV4-2,TRBD2,TRBJ2-7,.,CASSQDIAGVYEQYF,TGTGCCAGCAGCCAAGATATCGCGGGGGTCTACGAGCAGTACTTC
TRBV4-2,TRBD2,TRBJ2-5,.,CASSQDGSGGETQYF,TGTGCCAGCAGCCAAGATGGGAGCGGGGGGGAGACCCAGTACTTC
TRBV5-4,.,TRBJ2-3,.,CASSLGGAFSTDTQYF,TGTGCCAGCAGCTTAGGGGGGGCCTTCTCCACAGATACGCAGTATTTT
TRBV14,TRBD2,TRBJ2-7,.,CASSHPSSGPPYEQYF,TGTGCCAGCAGCCATCCCTCTAGCGGGCCCCCCTACGAGCAGTACTTC
TRBV15,TRBD1,TRBJ1-1,.,CATSSLLIQGVEVKAFF,TGTGCCACCAGCTCTTTGCTCATTCAGGGGGTGGAAGTTAAAGCTTTCTTT
TRBV19,.,TRBJ1-5,.,CASKWGSSNQPQHF,TGTGCCAGTAAATGGGGCAGTAGCAATCAGCCCCAGCATTTT
TRBV19,TRBD2,TRBJ2-3,.,CASSIGLADTDTQYF,TGTGCCAGTAGTATCGGACTAGCGGACACAGATACGCAGTATTTT
TRBV19,TRBD1,TRBJ1-5,.,CASSRQGNQPQHF,TGTGCCAGTAGTCGACAGGGAAATCAGCCCCAGCATTTT
TRBV2,.,TRBJ1-5,.,CASIGVGSADQPQHF,TGTGCCAGCATAGGTGTCGGATCTGCGGATCAGCCCCAGCATTTT
TRBV6-4,.,TRBJ2-7,.,CASSVATSYEQYF,TGTGCCAGCAGTGTTGCTACCTCCTACGAGCAGTACTTC
TRBV9,.,TRBJ2-2,.,CASSPSDRYTGELFF,TGTGCCAGCAGCCCATCAGACAGGTACACCGGGGAGCTGTTTTTT
TRBV10-1,.,TRBJ2-3,.,CASSESGGREDTQYF,TGCGCCAGCAGTGAATCCGGGGGGCGAGAAGATACGCAGTATTTT
TRBV27,.,TRBJ2-4,.,CASRTYRVKYF,TGTGCCAGCAGAACCTACAGGGTAAAGTACTTC
TRBV9,.,TRBJ2-3,.,CASSPGGSTDTQYF,TGTGCCAGCAGCCCCGGGGGTAGCACAGATACGCAGTATTTT
TRBV5-6,TRBD1,TRBJ2-7,.,CASSLPGQGSYEQYF,TGTGCCAGCAGCCTACCGGGACAGGGCTCCTACGAGCAGTACTTC
TRBV10-1,TRBD1,TRBJ1-2,once,CASSDSGGTGYTF,TGCGCCAGCAGCGATTCAGGGGGGACTGGCTACACCTTC
TRBV7-9,.,TRBJ2-1,.,CASSDTGSSYNEQFF,TGTGCCAGCAGCGATACAGGGAGCTCCTACAATGAGCAGTTCTTC
TRBV6-6,TRBD1,TRBJ2-7,.,CASSYSRTGIYEQYF,TGTGCCAGCAGTTACTCGAGGACAGGGATCTACGAGCAGTACTTC
TRBV6-1,.,TRBJ2-5,.,CASTSSRQTQYF,TGTGCCAGCACGTCCAGCCGACAAACCCAGTACTTC
TRBV7-7,TRBD2,TRBJ2-5,.,CASSKRAGGPLDQETQYF,TGTGCTAGCAGCAAACGAGCGGGGGGGCCGCTGGACCAAGAGACCCAGTACTTC
TRBV15,TRBD2,TRBJ2-5,once,CATSSRGTSVETQYF,TGTGCCACCAGCAGTCGGGGTACTAGCGTCGAGACCCAGTACTTC
TRBV11-2,TRBD1,TRBJ2-7,few,CASSPRTGASSYEQYF,TGTGCCAGCAGCCCGCGGACAGGGGCGAGCTCCTACGAGCAGTACTTC
TRBV15,.,TRBJ2-3,.,CATSSPSRSPSLDTQYF,TGTGCCACCAGCAGCCCCTCTCGCTCCCCTAGCCTAGATACGCAGTATTTT
TRBV18,.,TRBJ2-5,once,CASSRGEQETQYF,TGTGCCAGCTCACGCGGAGAACAAGAGACCCAGTACTTC
TRBV5-6,.,TRBJ2-1,once,CASSLAGSEQFF,TGTGCCAGCAGCTTGGCGGGGTCTGAGCAGTTCTTC
TRBV10-2,.,TRBJ1-5,.,CATLPGQHNQPQHF,TGCGCCACCCTACCCGGACAGCACAATCAGCCCCAGCATTTT
TRBV5-1,.,TRBJ1-3,.,CASSLGFNRLSGNTIYF,TGCGCCAGCAGCTTGGGTTTTAACAGGCTCTCTGGAAACACCATATATTTT
TRBV27,TRBD1,TRBJ2-7,.,CASSLSIPNRQGVSYEQYF,TGTGCCAGCAGTTTATCGATACCCAATAGACAGGGGGTCTCCTACGAGCAGTACTTC
TRBV28,TRBD1,TRBJ2-7,.,CASSFRGLLSYEQYF,TGTGCCAGCAGTTTCAGGGGGCTCTTGTCCTACGAGCAGTACTTC
TRBV18,.,TRBJ2-7,.,CASSPRRSSYEQYF,TGTGCCAGCTCACCTCGGCGGAGCTCCTACGAGCAGTACTTC
TRBV28,.,TRBJ1-2,.,CASGPSWYGYTF,TGTGCCAGCGGCCCCTCGTGGTATGGCTACACCTTC
TRBV7-8,.,TRBJ1-5,.,CASREGGNQPQHF,TGTGCCAGCAGGGAAGGGGGTAATCAGCCCCAGCATTTT
TRBV6-5,TRBD1,TRBJ1-5,.,CASRAGGPPNQPQHF,TGTGCCAGCAGAGCAGGGGGCCCTCCTAATCAGCCCCAGCATTTT
TRBV27,.,TRBJ2-7,.,CASSFQGRAYEQYF,TGTGCCAGCAGCTTCCAGGGTAGGGCCTACGAGCAGTACTTC
TRBV29-1,TRBD2,TRBJ2-3,once,CSVRRSSGRYWADTQYF,TGCAGCGTTCGCAGGTCTAGCGGGAGATATTGGGCAGATACGCAGTATTTT
TRBV5-3,TRBD2,TRBJ2-4,.,CARTTGERGNKNIQYF,TGTGCCAGAACCACGGGGGAGCGGGGAAACAAAAACATTCAGTACTTC
TRBV30,.,TRBJ1-6,.,CAWNTGQSYNSPLHF,TGTGCCTGGAATACGGGACAAAGCTATAATTCACCCCTCCACTTT
TRBV7-9,.,TRBJ1-4,.,CASSPSALPGRRDEKLFF,TGTGCCAGCAGCCCTAGCGCCCTGCCGGGGCGCCGGGATGAAAAACTGTTTTTT
TRBV28,.,TRBJ2-3,.,CASSLRGSTQYF,TGTGCCAGCAGTTTAAGAGGGAGTACGCAGTATTTT
TRBV5-1,.,TRBJ1-2,.,CASSSSFGDGYTF,TGCGCCAGCAGCTCCTCTTTCGGGGATGGCTACACCTTC
TRBV11-3,.,TRBJ2-7,.,CASSPRGDSYEQYF,TGTGCCAGCAGCCCCAGGGGGGACTCCTACGAGCAGTACTTC